Listed below are T cell receptor beta chains from one sample, sequenced in a study of OX40 agonist ivuxolimab in advanced cancers. The method was immunoSEQ multiplex PCR; TCRdb's version includes in-frame clones alone and lacks a portion of them. The sample shows about 66,000 clones, about four fifths of them seen only once. This material consisted of CD4+ or CD8+ T cells sorted from blood, taken in a trial of the OX40 agonist ivuxolimab. These receptors were collected from an adult with an advanced solid tumor such as melanoma, head and neck, liver or kidney cancer. CDR3s include the opening cysteine and the closing phenylalanine or tryptophan. D genes are given only for firm matches. The listing skips clone size in some rows; elsewhere it reads once, few, many or a size class.

D gene,CDR3 length,J gene,V gene,clone size,CDR3 DNA,CDR3 protein
-,14,TRBJ1-1,TRBV9,-,TGTGCCAGTGGGGACGGTTTAATGAACACTGAAGCTTTCTTT,CASGDGLMNTEAFF
TRBD2,12,TRBJ2-1,TRBV9,once,TGTGCCAGCAGCGGACTAGCAGGTGAGCAGTTCTTC,CASSGLAGEQFF
TRBD2,16,TRBJ2-2,TRBV4-2,-,TGTGCCAGCAGCCAGCGGCGGGAGTTTGACACCGGGGAGCTGTTTTTT,CASSQRREFDTGELFF
-,15,TRBJ1-1,TRBV2,-,TGTGCCAGCAGTGAACTAAGAGGGGGAGGGACTGAAGCTTTCTTT,CASSELRGGGTEAFF
-,15,TRBJ2-1,TRBV23-1,-,TGCGCCAGCAGTCAATTGAAGGTAGGCTACAATGAGCAGTTCTTC,CASSQLKVGYNEQFF
-,15,TRBJ2-1,TRBV6-6,-,TGTGCCAGCAGTTACCGGGACGGCATCTACAATGAGCAGTTCTTC,CASSYRDGIYNEQFF
TRBD1,16,TRBJ1-4,TRBV5-4,-,TGTGCCAGCGGCTCATCTACAGGGGGCACTAATGAAAAACTGTTTTTT,CASGSSTGGTNEKLFF
TRBD1,16,TRBJ1-1,TRBV7-9,-,TGTGCCAGCAGCTTTTACAGGGGGCGGGGGAACACTGAAGCTTTCTTT,CASSFYRGRGNTEAFF
-,15,TRBJ1-6,TRBV6-1,-,TGTGCCAGCAGCCGGACACCAGACGGCAATTCACCCCTCCACTTT,CASSRTPDGNSPLHF
-,16,TRBJ1-2,TRBV27,-,TGTGCCAGCAGTTTATCGGGGCCGAGTAGGTACTATGGCTACACCTTC,CASSLSGPSRYYGYTF
TRBD1,14,TRBJ2-6,TRBV2,-,TGTGCCAGCAGAAGGGGGCCTGGGGCCAACGTCCTGACTTTC,CASRRGPGANVLTF
TRBD2,14,TRBJ2-5,TRBV2,-,TGTGCCAGCAGTATACTAGCGGGGGGAGAGACCCAGTACTTC,CASSILAGGETQYF
-,15,TRBJ2-7,TRBV2,-,TGTGCCAGCAGTGAAGGATTCAGGGGGGACTACGAGCAGTACTTC,CASSEGFRGDYEQYF
TRBD2,17,TRBJ2-1,TRBV11-2,-,TGTGCCAGCAGCTTAGATCCGGCGGGAGCGTCCTACAATGAGCAGTTCTTC,CASSLDPAGASYNEQFF
TRBD1,13,TRBJ2-7,TRBV27,-,TGTGCCAGCAGTGGACAGGGGTCCTACGAGCAGTACTTC,CASSGQGSYEQYF
TRBD2,19,TRBJ2-1,TRBV29-1,-,TGCAGCGTTGGAGGTGCCCCCTGGCGGGAGGGTGGTATTCGCGATGAGCAGTTCTTC,CSVGGAPWREGGIRDEQFF
-,12,TRBJ1-6,TRBV6-5,-,TGTGCCAGCAGTTACGAGCGGGACGGGGCCCACTTT,CASSYERDGAHF
-,12,TRBJ1-1,TRBV6-5,-,TGTGCCAGCAGTTACTGGGGAAACGAAGCTTTCTTT,CASSYWGNEAFF
TRBD1,17,TRBJ2-7,TRBV27,-,TGTGCCAGCAGTTTACGCGGACAGGTCCCAGGTCCCGACGAGCAGTACTTC,CASSLRGQVPGPDEQYF
-,12,TRBJ2-5,TRBV18,few,TGTGCCAGCTCACCGGTGGAAGAGACCCAGTACTTC,CASSPVEETQYF
TRBD1,15,TRBJ2-7,TRBV5-5,-,TGTGCCAGCAGCTTGGGGACAGGGGGATCCTACGAGCAGTACTTC,CASSLGTGGSYEQYF
TRBD1,14,TRBJ2-7,TRBV30,-,TGTGCCTGGAGTAAGGGACAGGGGAGGTACGAGCAGTACTTC,CAWSKGQGRYEQYF
-,15,TRBJ2-4,TRBV21-1,once,TGTGCCAGCACGGGGGGTTGGCTAGCCAAAAACATTCAGTACTTC,CASTGGWLAKNIQYF
-,18,TRBJ2-1,TRBV19,-,TGTGCCAGTAGTACCCGGGCCGGACAGATTAGCTCCTACAATGAGCAGTTCTTC,CASSTRAGQISSYNEQFF
TRBD1,15,TRBJ1-5,TRBV6-1,-,TGTGCCAGCAGTGAAAACCCAGGGGGTATTCAGCCCCAGCATTTT,CASSENPGGIQPQHF
TRBD2,17,TRBJ2-2,TRBV2,-,TGTGCCAGCAGTGAAGGGAGGCGGGAGTTTTATCCCGGGGAGCTGTTTTTT,CASSEGRREFYPGELFF
-,13,TRBJ1-2,TRBV19,-,TGTGCCAGTAGTATACCCACAAAACAGGGCTACACCTTC,CASSIPTKQGYTF
-,12,TRBJ2-3,TRBV11-2,-,TGTGCCAGCAGCTTAGCTCCAGATACGCAGTATTTT,CASSLAPDTQYF
-,15,TRBJ2-1,TRBV5-4,few,TGTGCCAGCAGCAGAGACGACAAGACCTACAATGAGCAGTTCTTC,CASSRDDKTYNEQFF
TRBD2,15,TRBJ2-7,TRBV7-2,-,TGTGCCAGCAGCTTAGTGGCGGGAGCGTCCTACGAGCAGTACTTC,CASSLVAGASYEQYF
TRBD1,13,TRBJ2-7,TRBV29-1,-,TGCAGCGTCCTTACCGGGACAGACTACGAGCAGTACTTC,CSVLTGTDYEQYF
-,16,TRBJ2-1,TRBV14,-,TGTGCCAGCAGCCAAGAGGGAGCCGAAAACTACAATGAGCAGTTCTTC,CASSQEGAENYNEQFF
-,14,TRBJ1-6,TRBV2,few,TGTGCCAGCAGTGAAGGGAATCCCTATTCGCCCCTCCACTTT,CASSEGNPYSPLHF
-,13,TRBJ2-3,TRBV5-4,few,TGTGCCAGCAGCCTGTATTTCACAGATACGCAGTATTTT,CASSLYFTDTQYF
-,12,TRBJ2-7,TRBV5-6,-,TGTGCCAGCAGCTTCAGGGCCTACGAGCAGTACTTC,CASSFRAYEQYF